This is a list of T cell receptor beta chains from one sample in a study of CD8 T cells in ankylosing spondylitis. TCRdb recomputed calls from the 5' RACE reads with MiXCR, one row per CDR3 protein. Seen here are fewer than 450,000 distinct CDR3 sequences, about a sixth observed once, and the top ten hold just over 1%. Sequenced: blood, either unsorted or a sorted T cell fraction (not recorded which). These receptors came from a male donor with ankylosing spondylitis. Each CDR3 is given with its conserved first and last residue. The D gene is left open where the match is weak. Only some rows state a clone size, as once, few, many or a class for expanded clones.

few TRBJ1-5 . TRBV19 TGTGCCAGTAGTTCAGGGAGCAATCAGCCCCAGCATTTT CASSSGSNQPQHF
. TRBJ2-1 TRBD2 TRBV5-1 TGCGCCAGCAGCTTGGATAGCGGGAGAGGCAATGAGCAGTTCTTC CASSLDSGRGNEQFF
few TRBJ2-7 . TRBV20-1 TGCAGTGCTAGCCCCGGACATACCTACGAGCAGTACTTC CSASPGHTYEQYF
. TRBJ1-3 . TRBV7-9 TGTGCCAGCAGCTTAGCGAGTGGGGGATCTGGAAACACCATATATTTT CASSLASGGSGNTIYF
. TRBJ2-7 TRBD2 TRBV7-9 TGTGCCAGTAACCCGGGACTAGCGGGGGATGAATACGAGCAGTACTTC CASNPGLAGDEYEQYF
. TRBJ2-7 . TRBV11-2 TGTGCCAGCAGCTTAGTACCCTCATCCTACGAGCAGTACTTC CASSLVPSSYEQYF
. TRBJ2-5 TRBD1 TRBV20-1 TGCAGTGCCCCCCGGGACAGCAAACTGGGAGAGACCCAGTACTTC CSAPRDSKLGETQYF
. TRBJ1-6 . TRBV3-1 TGTGCCAGCAGCCAAGTGGTTAATTCGGGGGCACCCCTCCACTTT CASSQVVNSGAPLHF
. TRBJ1-3 . TRBV11-2 TGTGCCAGCAGCTTAGGACAGACAGGTCCCTCTGGAAACACCATATATTTT CASSLGQTGPSGNTIYF
few TRBJ2-5 . TRBV20-1 TGCAGTGCTAGTTTGGAAGCCGAGACCCAGTACTTC CSASLEAETQYF
. TRBJ2-1 TRBD2 TRBV10-3 TGTGCCATCAGTGAGGTACTAGCGGGAGGAAACAATGAGCAGTTCTTC CAISEVLAGGNNEQFF
many TRBJ2-7 . TRBV12-3/TRBV12-4 TGTGCCAGCAGCCGGGACCGAGTCTACGAGCAGTACTTC CASSRDRVYEQYF
few TRBJ1-6 . TRBV20-1 TGCAGTGCTAGCAGGGGTCCCGAGGTCCCCCTCCACTTT CSASRGPEVPLHF
few TRBJ2-5 . TRBV7-3 TGTGCCAGCAGCGTAAGGGGTTTTGAGACCCAGTACTTC CASSVRGFETQYF
few TRBJ1-1 . TRBV12-3/TRBV12-4 TGTGCCAGCAGGCCGAACACTGAAGCTTTCTTT CASRPNTEAFF
. TRBJ2-3 . TRBV10-3 TGTGCCATCAGTGAGGGTTCTAGGGGGAGCACAGATACGCAGTATTTT CAISEGSRGSTDTQYF
. TRBJ2-1 TRBD2 TRBV7-2 TGTGCCAGCAGCTTCGGGGGGGAGCAGTTCTTC CASSFGGEQFF
. TRBJ2-1 TRBD2 TRBV20-1 TGCAGTGCTAGTCCTCGTCTAGGGACTAGCGGGGGGGGGGCCTACAATGAGCAGTTCTTC CSASPRLGTSGGGAYNEQFF
few TRBJ2-1 TRBD2 TRBV14 TGTGCCAGCAGCCTGACCTTACTAGCGGGGGCCTCGGAGCAGTTCTTC CASSLTLLAGASEQFF
. TRBJ2-1 . TRBV28 TGTGCCAGCAAATCCTCCTACAATGAGCAGTTCTTC CASKSSYNEQFF
. TRBJ2-5 . TRBV20-1 TGCAGTGCTAGTGTGGTGGGACGGGAGACCCAGTACTTC CSASVVGRETQYF
few TRBJ1-1 . TRBV5-1 TGCGCCAGCGGGACATCCGGGACATTAAACACTGAAGCTTTCTTT CASGTSGTLNTEAFF
. TRBJ2-6 TRBD2 TRBV19 TGTGCCAGCTTTAGCGGGACGCCTCCCGTCCTGACTTTC CASFSGTPPVLTF
. TRBJ2-3 . TRBV6-5 TGTGCCAGCAGTTACTCACAGGGAACTGGTGGGGATACGCAGTATTTT CASSYSQGTGGDTQYF
few TRBJ1-2 . TRBV6-5 TGTGCCAGCAGACGGACCGACTATGGCTACACCTTC CASRRTDYGYTF
few TRBJ2-1 TRBD2 TRBV11-2 TGTGCCAGCAGCCCCCGGGACTATTCTGCGGGGGGGAATGAGCAGTTCTTC CASSPRDYSAGGNEQFF
. TRBJ2-2 . TRBV7-2 TGTGCCAGCAGCTTAGCTGGGGGGGCGCGGGCCACCGGGGAGCTGTTTTTT CASSLAGGARATGELFF
. TRBJ2-3 . TRBV29-1 TGCAGCGCCAGGGGCGACTCCTCTAGCACAGATACGCAGTATTTT CSARGDSSSTDTQYF